Listed here are 11 T cell receptor beta chains from one sample, sequenced in a study of monozygotic twins with inflammatory bowel disease. After re-calling the 5' RACE reads, TCRdb lists one entry per CDR3 protein, DNA absent. This repertoire includes more than 85,000 distinct CDR3 sequences. The sequencing input was blood. The receptor set was obtained from a human donor with ulcerative colitis or Crohn's disease, or a healthy co-twin of an affected twin (not recorded which).

The V gene is TRBV20-1, the J gene TRBJ2-3; the TRBD2 assignment by TCRdb is unverifiable without DNA. This CDR3 region has 16 residues. From germline, CDR1 is DFQATT and CDR2 SNEGSKA (reference sequence). The CDR3: CSAKLAGGGWTDTQYF.

The CDR3 loop reads CASSRSGAPDTQYF. This chain connects TRBV6-2 or TRBV6-3 to TRBJ2-3; TCRdb's D call of TRBD2 is untestable without DNA. The CDR3 sequence is 14 residues long. In germline, CDR1 is MNHEY, CDR2 SVGEGT.

Judged by frequency, this clonotype is medium-sized (0.01 to 0.1%). This sequence joins TRBV14 and TRBJ2-5; TCRdb gives TRBD2 as the D gene, but with no DNA this cannot be confirmed. This CDR3 comprises 14 residues. Germline V gene sequence: CDR1 SGHDN, CDR2 FVKESK. The CDR3 protein is CASSQDSGGKTQYF.

The CDR3 is CATSADNEQFF. The chain has TRBV24-1 and TRBJ2-1. This CDR3 spans 11 amino acids. CDR1 is KGHDR, CDR2 SFDVKD, per germline.

The chain combines TRBV7-6 with TRBJ2-2. Germline CDR1 SGHVS, CDR2 FNYEAQ. The CDR3 has 13 residues. The CDR3 region is CASTQSNTGELFF.

CDR3 sequence: CASSQGGEQYF. This chain connects TRBV11-3 to TRBJ2-7; as DNA is missing, the TRBD1 call by TCRdb cannot be tested. The germline V gene encodes CDR1 SGHNT and CDR2 YENEEA. The CDR3 length is 11 residues.

This chain connects TRBV27 to TRBJ2-5. The CDR3 totals 11 residues. Germline V CDR1 and CDR2: MNHEY, SMNVEV (reference sequence). CDR3 region: CASSDWASQYF.

The gene calls are TRBV20-1 and TRBJ2-3; checking the TCRdb D call of TRBD1 is not possible without DNA. The CDR3 runs 15 residues. The V gene's germline CDR1 is DFQATT and CDR2 SNEGSKA (reference sequence). The CDR3 loop is CSARVWGGRADTQYF.

The chain has TRBV15 and TRBJ2-2. CDR1 is LNHNV, CDR2 YYDKDF, per germline (reference sequence). The CDR3 runs to 11 residues. The CDR3 reads CATGGTGELFF.

This chain connects TRBV15 to TRBJ1-5. The CDR3 length is 15 residues. CDR1 and CDR2 from the germline V gene are LNHNV and YYDKDF (reference sequence). The CDR3 spells CATSRVLRSNQPQHF.

J is TRBJ1-5 and V is TRBV12-3 or TRBV12-4. The CDR3 loop spans 11 amino acids. This CDR3 is CASSFGTPQHF.